The 9 T cell receptor beta chains below were found in one sample sequenced in a study of blood T cells in healthy people across ages. Then a second PCR, running about 7 to 11 cycles, was carried out with a sample-barcoded 5' primer and a J-beta primer mix. TCRdb called the 5' RACE reads again in MiXCR, with one record for every CDR3 protein. The sample contains over a million distinct CDR3 sequences, 40% to 55% of which appear only once. Specimen: blood. Receptors were obtained from a woman aged 60 to 75 in good health.

The CDR3 DNA is TGTGCCAGCAGCAGCACCGGGACAGGGAGGGGGAAATACATTCAGTACTTC. Its protein product is CASSSTGTGRGKYIQYF. This chain connects TRBV7-9 to TRBJ2-4; 9 positions match TRBD1. The CDR3 is 17 amino acids. Germline CDR1 is SEHNR and CDR2 is FQNEAQ (reference sequence). Losses at the gene ends were 5 bases for V and 8 bases for J; bases not matched to a gene: 16. Variable domain in full (rest from reference TRBV7-9 and TRBJ2-4): DTGVSQNPRHKITKRGQNVTFRCDPISEHNRLYWYRQTLGQGPEFLTYFQNEAQLEKSRLLSDRFSAERPKGSFSTLEIQRTEQGDSAMYLCASSSTGTGRGKYIQYFGAGTRLSVL.

On this clonotype itself: The junction departs from germline at one end; a sequencing error may be responsible. This sequence joins TRBV28 and TRBJ2-3; TRBD1 aligns across 9 bases. CDR1 and CDR2 from the germline V gene are MDHEN and SYDVKM. The CDR3 totals 17 residues. The CDR3 loop reads CAGSPNRGQSGMNTQYF. Here the CDR3 DNA reads TGTGCCGGCAGTCCAAACAGGGGGCAAAGCGGGATGAATACGCAGTATTTT.

This chain uses TRBV12-3 or TRBV12-4 with TRBJ2-1; unclear D gene. The CDR3 is made up of 14 amino acids. Trimming pared 11 bases from V and 5 bases from J, leaving 19 bases between. DNA of the CDR3: TGTGCCGGCACCCTTGGCCATGGGGACAATGAGCAGTTCTTC. The encoded protein is CAGTLGHGDNEQFF.

V and J are TRBV28 and TRBJ2-1; D tentatively reads TRBD1 or TRBD2 (9 bases each). Germline lookup yields CDR1 MDHEN and CDR2 SYDVKM. The CDR3 contains 21 residues. Trimming stripped 11 bases from V and 3 bases from J, with 38 bases between. The DNA of the CDR3 is TGTGCCCGTGAGAGACAGGGGGACTGTCTTGCGGGAGGGGCCAACTACAATGAGCAGTTCTTC. Its protein is CARERQGDCLAGGANYNEQFF. The full variable domain, completed using reference TRBV28 and TRBJ2-1, is DVKVTQSSRYLVKRTGEKVFLECVQDMDHENMFWYRQDPGLGLRLIYFSYDVKMKEKGDIPEGYSVSREKKERFSLILESASTNQTSMYLCARERQGDCLAGGANYNEQFFGPGTRLTVL.

The rearrangement joins TRBV7-9 to TRBJ2-7; 10 nucleotides align to TRBD2. The CDR3 sequence is 14 residues long. V dropped 0 bases and J dropped 6; count of bases not matched to a gene: 2. CDR1 is SEHNR, CDR2 FQNEAQ, per germline (reference sequence). The CDR3 nucleotides read TGTGCCAGCAGCTTAGCTCTAGCGGGAGTCGAGCAGTACTTC. This encodes CASSLALAGVEQYF.

The count of this clonotype is one. V usage is TRBV2 and J usage is TRBJ1-2; perhaps TRBD1 as D (6 bases). V shed 6 bases and J shed 4 bases, with 9 bases lying between them. CDR3 size: 12 residues. Germline CDR1 reads SNHLY; CDR2 reads FYNNEI. The CDR3 spells CASRDSGYGYTF. Here the CDR3 DNA reads TGTGCCAGCAGGGACAGCGGCTATGGCTACACCTTC.

In regard to this clonotype: A read error may account for a junction end that differs from germline. V and J are TRBV11-2 and TRBJ2-1; 11 bases are shared with TRBD1. CDR3 length equals 15 residues. Germline CDR1 SGHAT, CDR2 FQNNGV. This chain's CDR3 is CAGSPRDRGAREQFF. The CDR3 DNA sequence: TGTGCCGGCAGCCCCCGGGACAGGGGGGCTCGGGAGCAGTTCTTC.

This CDR3 reads CASSESGGPNNEQFF. The CDR3 coding sequence is TGTGCCAGCAGTGAATCGGGGGGGCCAAACAATGAGCAGTTCTTC. V is TRBV25-1 and J is TRBJ2-1; 8 nucleotides agree with TRBD2. The germline V gene encodes CDR1 MGHDK and CDR2 SYGVNS. The CDR3 totals 15 residues. V lost 1 base and J lost 5; bases outside the gene matches: 4.

The rearrangement joins TRBV20-1 to TRBJ2-3, with 10 bases fitting TRBD1. Germline loops: CDR1 DFQATT, CDR2 SNEGSKA (reference sequence). The CDR3 is 15 amino acids. V dropped 2 bases and J dropped 6; count of bases not matched to a gene: 8. This chain's CDR3 is CSARSRQGARDTQYF. Here the CDR3 DNA reads TGCAGTGCTAGATCGAGACAGGGGGCTCGGGATACGCAGTATTTT.